The 15 T cell receptor beta chains presented below share a single source sample, sequenced in a study of spatial heterogeneity in lung cancer. TCRdb independently ran MiXCR on the 5' RACE reads; one entry per CDR3 protein. The sample holds about 10,000 distinct CDR3 sequences; 3% to 4.5% are singletons and the top ten take over 15%. Time point in this sample: blood taken at disease recurrence. Sequencing of whole RNA from tumor, nontumor lung or frozen PBMC involved no sorting. The sample consisted of PBMCs, taken at recurrence. These receptor sequences come from a female donor with early-stage non-small cell lung cancer.

There are many counts of this clonotype. For a library built for alpha chains, this beta chain is a stray read; little rests on its size. The rearrangement joins TRBV11-3 to TRBJ2-1, with TRBD2 matching over 9 bases. The CDR3 is 14 amino acids. J gave up 9 bases and V 5 bases, and 8 bases lay outside the gene matches. Germline V lookup: CDR1 SGHNT, CDR2 YENEEA. The CDR3 DNA is TGTGCCAGCAGCCCGCATAGCGGGGGCTTTGAGCAGTTCTTC. Translation gives CASSPHSGGFEQFF. Full variable domain (remainder filled in from reference TRBV11-3 and TRBJ2-1): EAGVVQSPRYKIIEKKQPVAFWCNPISGHNTLYWYLQNLGQGPELLIRYENEEAVDDSQLPKDRFSAERLKGVDSTLKIQPAELGDSAVYLCASSPHSGGFEQFFGPGTRLTVL.

This clonotype was counted at least ten times. Since it is a stray read in a library aimed at alpha chains, this beta chain has a size that is not meaningful. The chain has TRBV11-2 and TRBJ2-1; a weak D match, TRBD2 (6 bases). The CDR3 sequence is 15 residues long. Germline V gene lookup returns CDR1 SGHAT and CDR2 FQNNGV. With 5 bases removed from V and 6 bases from J, the gap between germline ends came to 17 bases. DNA of the CDR3: TGTGCCAGCAGCCCGATGTCGGGACTCGTCAATGAGCAGTTCTTC. This gives the protein CASSPMSGLVNEQFF.

Turning to this clonotype: Little can be read into the size of this beta chain, an off-target read in a library designed for alpha chains. The chain couples TRBV6-6 to TRBJ1-2; D remains unclear. V lost 2 bases and J 8 bases, leaving 12 bases between the germline ends. CDR1 and CDR2 (germline): MNHNY, SVGAGI (reference sequence). The CDR3 extends over 13 amino acids. As DNA, the CDR3 is TGTGCCAGCAGTTACAAAGTGCTCGACGGCTACACCTTC. This codes for CASSYKVLDGYTF.

As to this clonotype: The size of this beta chain means little, since it is a stray read in a library made for alpha chains. This chain connects TRBV24-1 to TRBJ2-5; 8 positions agree with TRBD2. Trimming removed 4 bases from V and 1 base from J; junction bases left unmatched: 4. The CDR3 runs to 15 residues. Looked up from germline, CDR1 is KGHDR and CDR2 is SFDVKD. The CDR3 reads CATSEIAGLQETQYF. CDR3 nucleotide sequence: TGTGCCACCAGTGAAATAGCGGGGCTCCAAGAGACCCAGTACTTC.

Concerning this clonotype: This beta chain is a stray read from a library made for alpha chains; its abundance is not meaningful. The rearrangement joins TRBV12-3 or TRBV12-4 to TRBJ2-2; 7 bases are shared with TRBD1. The CDR3 runs to 15 residues. V trimming: 4 bases; J trimming: 4 bases; junction bases outside the gene matches: 6. The CDR3 sequence is CASSWGTVLTGELFF. CDR3 nucleotide sequence: TGTGCCAGCAGTTGGGGGACAGTCCTCACCGGGGAGCTGTTTTTT.

A note on this clonotype: A read error may be the cause here, since a much bigger clone is one base away. Little can be read into the size of this beta chain, an off-target read in a library designed for alpha chains. V gene TRBV5-1 combines with J gene TRBJ2-1; 8 nucleotides agree with TRBD1. This CDR3 region has 15 residues. Germline CDR1 is SGHRS and CDR2 is YFSETQ. CDR3 DNA sequence: TGCGCCAGCGTCGTCGGGCAGGGGGCAGAGAATGGGCAGTTCTTC. Its translation: CASVVGQGAENGQFF.

By sample share, this clonotype is medium-sized. This beta chain was picked up by a library intended for alpha chains and is off target, so its count carries little meaning. This chain links TRBV11-3 with TRBJ2-1; maybe TRBD1 (5 bases). The CDR3 sequence is 15 residues long. Germline CDR1 is SGHNT and CDR2 is YENEEA. V shed 1 base and J shed 5 bases, with 12 bases lying between them. This CDR3 is CASSLGVQGNNEQFF. DNA for the CDR3: TGTGCCAGCAGCTTAGGGGTCCAGGGTAACAATGAGCAGTTCTTC.

Of note for this clonotype: This beta chain is off target for a library built for alpha chains, so its abundance means little. DNA for the CDR3: TGTGCCAGCAGCCTCCAGGGGGGGTCCTACAATGAGCAGTTCTTC. It is translated as CASSLQGGSYNEQFF. The chain carries TRBV11-2 and TRBJ2-1, with D possibly called TRBD1 or TRBD2 (7 bases each). V dropped 5 bases and J dropped 1 base, with 12 bases sitting between them. The CDR3 length is 15 residues. Germline CDR1 is SGHAT and CDR2 is FQNNGV.

This clonotype has a count of ten or more. The library was built for alpha chains, so this beta chain is an off-target read and its size means little. V and J are TRBV14 and TRBJ1-2; 7 bases fit TRBD1. Germline trimming cut 0 bases from V and 1 base from J; bases unmatched to any gene: 5. Germline V CDR1 and CDR2: SGHDN, FVKESK. This CDR3 contains 16 residues. CDR3 protein: CASSQEGTVINYGYTF. CDR3 in DNA: TGTGCCAGCAGCCAAGAGGGGACAGTGATTAACTATGGCTACACCTTC.

The table lists this clonotype with many counts. A library prepared for alpha chains yielded this beta chain as an off-target read; its size is of little meaning. The chain is built from TRBV2 and TRBJ2-6; D gene uncertain. Germline V CDR1 and CDR2: SNHLY, FYNNEI. Trimming pared 3 bases from V and 1 base from J, leaving 4 bases between. The CDR3 is made up of 14 amino acids. The CDR3 coding sequence is TGTGCCAGCAGTGATAGGTCTGGGGCCAACGTCCTGACTTTC. Encoded protein: CASSDRSGANVLTF.

This clonotype was detected ten times or more. The library was built for alpha chains, so this beta chain is an off-target read and its size means little. The chain employs TRBV29-1 and TRBJ2-2; the D is unclear. Looked up from germline, CDR1 is SQVTM and CDR2 is ANQGSEA. V lost 5 bases and J lost 2, with 12 bases in between. The CDR3 runs to 14 residues. The CDR3 DNA reads as TGCAGCGTTCTAAGGGTGACCAACACCGGGGAGCTGTTTTTT. Amino acids: CSVLRVTNTGELFF.

The table lists this clonotype with many counts. The library was designed around alpha chains, so this beta chain is a stray read whose abundance carries little weight. The V and J genes are TRBV5-1 and TRBJ2-3; D is undetermined. Germline CDR1 SGHRS, CDR2 YFSETQ. This CDR3 has 12 residues. V was clipped by 2 bases and J by 5 bases, with 6 bases between them. In DNA, the CDR3 is TGCGCCAGCAGCTTAGTTGGAGATACGCAGTATTTT. Translated, it gives CASSLVGDTQYF.

This clonotype was seen ten or more times. Found in a library prepared for alpha chains, this beta chain is an off-target read, and its abundance has little meaning. The genes are TRBV19 and TRBJ2-7; D tentatively reads TRBD1 or TRBD2 (5 bases each). Germline V gives CDR1 LNHDA, CDR2 SQIVND (reference sequence). The CDR3 loop spans 12 amino acids. Trimming removed 4 bases at V and 3 bases at J, with 7 bases between. CDR3 bases: TGTGCCAGTAGTAGGGGGTACTACGAGCAGTACTTC. It codes for CASSRGYYEQYF.

This clonotype was observed many times. As an off-target read in a library built for alpha chains, this beta chain has a frequency of little significance. The rearrangement links TRBV10-2 to TRBJ1-5, with D unresolved. The CDR3 loop spans 13 amino acids. Germline CDR1 WSHSY, CDR2 SAAADI. Between the trimmed V and J ends, which lost 4 bases and 7 bases, there was a span of 11 bases. CDR3 residues: CASSVSVGQPQHF. As DNA, the CDR3 is TGCGCCAGCAGTGTTTCGGTTGGACAGCCCCAGCATTTT.

In its sample, this clonotype was seen many times. This beta chain represents an off-target read in a library built for alpha chains; its size is of limited meaning. This chain links TRBV7-8 with TRBJ1-5; 11 positions agree with TRBD1. The trim removed 4 bases at V and 0 bases at J, leaving 5 bases unmatched. The germline gives CDR1 SGHVS, CDR2 FQNEAQ. This CDR3 has 17 amino acids. The CDR3 here is CASSSGQGALSNQPQHF. The CDR3 DNA sequence: TGTGCCAGCAGCTCTGGACAGGGGGCCCTTAGCAATCAGCCCCAGCATTTT.